The subject of this entry is one T cell receptor beta chain. Its antigen is not yet known. It has no much larger one-base neighbor in the sample; base qualities were not kept. The record originates from a study. V was cut back by 3 bases and J by 1 base, leaving a gap of 14 bases between them. Counted from cysteine to phenylalanine, this CDR3 has 17 amino acids. The retained sequence is limited to the CDR3, 51 bases, with the frame set at the first base. The germline V gene supplies CDR1 SGDLS and CDR2 YYNGEE. Sequencer: Illumina MiSeq. In-frame beta chains were kept once TCRdb had trimmed the public reads at Q25 with fastp and called clones with MiXCR. Identical CDR3 protein sequences are pooled into one entry, listed with their most common genes and DNA. The table for this sample lists just over 4,000 distinct CDR3 sequences; over 9.5% of them were counted only once. The biggest ten clones account for approximately 13% of the sample.

Recombination joined TRBV9 with TRBJ2-6, with the D call perhaps TRBD1 or TRBD2, each one matching 7 bases. Sequenced input: CD4+ T cells from synovial fluid. This clonotype originated in a human donor with rheumatoid arthritis. The nucleotide sequence reads as follows: TGTGCCAGCAGCGACCACAGGGGAGGGTCTGGGGCCAACGTCCTGACTTTC. It translates to CASSDHRGGSGANVLTF.